The source of this T cell receptor (beta chain) is a study of T cells after yellow fever vaccination. This CDR3 comprises 19 residues. With 0 bases clipped from V and 0 bases from J, the junction kept 9 bases outside the gene matches. Germline V gene data show CDR1 as SGHVS and CDR2 as FNYEAQ. From the 5' RACE reads, TCRdb called clonotypes with MiXCR, one entry per CDR3 protein. This sample carries 450,000 to 600,000 distinct CDR3 sequences, roughly 13% of them seen once, and the ten largest clones take around an eighth. This clonotype has a count of ten or more. This receptor was identified in a young man who received the YFV17D yellow fever vaccine. Sequences were derived from PBMCs, sampled on the day of the yellow fever booster vaccination. The gene calls are TRBV7-6 and TRBJ2-3, with 10 bases lining up with TRBD2. CDR3 loop: CASSLAGVAGGPSTDTQYF. The CDR3 nucleotides read TGTGCCAGCAGCTTAGCAGGGGTAGCGGGAGGACCTAGCACAGATACGCAGTATTTT.